This T cell receptor beta chain was sequenced during a study of blood T cells in healthy people across ages. The study, taken as a whole, reports: Per million T cells, TCR beta diversity dropped about linearly as age rose.

PCR was performed a second time for roughly 7 to 11 cycles using a sample-barcoded 5' primer and a J-beta primer mix. From each sample, at least 2.5 million paired-end reads containing CDR3 were obtained. TCRdb analysed the 5' RACE reads with MiXCR anew, one entry per CDR3 protein. The sample has 1.5 million to 2 million distinct CDR3 sequences, roughly 27% seen once; the top ten hold 6.5% to 8.5%. Ranging in age from about 6 to 100, the donors were healthy Caucasian individuals from Russia. No fewer than 6 micrograms of total RNA were isolated from every sample. The V gene lost 0 bases and the J gene lost 5 bases, with 17 bases spanning the gap. This CDR3 has 16 amino acids. The germline V gene has CDR1 SGDLS and CDR2 YYNGEE. This clonotype was observed a few times. The antigen remains unidentified.

This TCR was recovered from a woman in her 30s in good health. Sequenced material: blood. The chain employs TRBV9 and TRBJ2-5, with TRBD2 as a possible D gene (7 bases). The CDR3 sequence: CASSVEWGGRGETQYF. The CDR3 nucleotides are TGTGCCAGCAGCGTAGAGTGGGGGGGCCGAGGGGAGACCCAGTACTTC.